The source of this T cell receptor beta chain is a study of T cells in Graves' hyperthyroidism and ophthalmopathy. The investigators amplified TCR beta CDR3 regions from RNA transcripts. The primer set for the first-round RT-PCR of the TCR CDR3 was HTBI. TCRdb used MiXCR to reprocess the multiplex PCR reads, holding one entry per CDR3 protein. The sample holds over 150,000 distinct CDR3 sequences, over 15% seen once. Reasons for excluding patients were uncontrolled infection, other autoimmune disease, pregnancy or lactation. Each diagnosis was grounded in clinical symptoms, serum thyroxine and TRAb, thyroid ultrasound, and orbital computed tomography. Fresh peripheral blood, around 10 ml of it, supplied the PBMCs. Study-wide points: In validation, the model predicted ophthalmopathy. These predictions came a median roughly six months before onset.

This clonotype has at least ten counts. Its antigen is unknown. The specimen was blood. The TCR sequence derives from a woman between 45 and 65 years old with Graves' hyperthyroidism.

This CDR3 reads CASSSDRAKGYTF. Here the CDR3 DNA reads TGTGCCAGCAGTTCTGACAGGGCAAAAGGCTACACCTTC. The rearrangement joins TRBV6-2 or TRBV6-3 to TRBJ1-2; 7 nucleotides match TRBD1. Germline loops: CDR1 MNHEY, CDR2 SVGEGT. CDR3 size: 13 residues. Trimming removed 4 bases from V and 8 bases from J; junction bases left unmatched: 7.